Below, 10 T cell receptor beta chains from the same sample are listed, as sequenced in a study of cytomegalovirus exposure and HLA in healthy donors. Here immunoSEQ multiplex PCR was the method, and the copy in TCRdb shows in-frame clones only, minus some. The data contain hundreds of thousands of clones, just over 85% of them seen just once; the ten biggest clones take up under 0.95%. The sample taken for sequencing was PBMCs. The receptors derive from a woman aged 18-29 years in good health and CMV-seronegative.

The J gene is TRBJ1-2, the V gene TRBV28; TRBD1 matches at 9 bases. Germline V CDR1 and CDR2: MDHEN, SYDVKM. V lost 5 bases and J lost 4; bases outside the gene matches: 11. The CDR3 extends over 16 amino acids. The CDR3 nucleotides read TGTGCCAGCAGTCCAACGGGACAGGGCGTGAGCTATGGCTACACCTTC. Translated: CASSPTGQGVSYGYTF.

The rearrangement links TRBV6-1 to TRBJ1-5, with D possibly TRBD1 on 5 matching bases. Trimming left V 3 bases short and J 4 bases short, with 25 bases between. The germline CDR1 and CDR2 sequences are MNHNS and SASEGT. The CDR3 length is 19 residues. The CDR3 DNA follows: TGTGCCAGCAGTGAGGGGCCCCGGCGGACAAAGGAGCAAAATCAGCCCCAGCATTTT. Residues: CASSEGPRRTKEQNQPQHF.

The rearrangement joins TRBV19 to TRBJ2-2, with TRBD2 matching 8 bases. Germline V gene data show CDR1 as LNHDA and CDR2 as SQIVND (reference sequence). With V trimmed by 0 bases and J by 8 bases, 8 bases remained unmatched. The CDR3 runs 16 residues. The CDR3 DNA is TGTGCCAGTAGTATAGATTTTGGCGGGGGGCGAGGGGAGCTGTTTTTT. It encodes CASSIDFGGGRGELFF.

The CDR3 sequence is CASSFDRSYYGYTF. CDR3 bases: TGTGCCAGCAGCTTCGACAGGTCTTACTATGGCTACACCTTC. This chain connects TRBV14 to TRBJ1-2, with a weak D call TRBD1 (6 bases). CDR1 is SGHDN, CDR2 FVKESK, per germline. This CDR3 is built from 14 residues. The V end was cut by 5 bases, the J end by 3 bases, with 13 bases between.

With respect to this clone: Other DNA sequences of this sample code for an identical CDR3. The CDR3 nucleotides are TGTGCCTGGAGTGGGGGGGGCAATCAGCCCCAGCATTTT. It is translated as CAWSGGGNQPQHF. The chain joins TRBV30 to TRBJ1-5; tentative D call: TRBD1 (5 bases). V was pared by 1 base and J by 2 bases, with 6 bases between. This CDR3 comprises 13 residues. Per the germline V gene, CDR1 is GTSNPN and CDR2 is SVGIG (reference sequence).

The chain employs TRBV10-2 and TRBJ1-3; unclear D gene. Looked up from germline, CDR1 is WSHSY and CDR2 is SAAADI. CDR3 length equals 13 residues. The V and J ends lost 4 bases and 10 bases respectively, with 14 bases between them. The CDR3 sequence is CASSVSTVTTIYF. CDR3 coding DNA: TGCGCCAGCAGTGTTAGTACCGTTACGACCATATATTTT.

The CDR3 reads CASSFRDFYEQYF. In DNA, the CDR3 is TGTGCCAGTAGTTTCCGGGACTTCTACGAGCAGTACTTC. The V call is TRBV19, the J call TRBJ2-7, with D possibly TRBD2 on 6 matching bases. V was shortened by 5 bases and J by 3 bases, with 11 bases between the two germline ends. The CDR3 consists of 13 residues. The V gene's germline CDR1 is LNHDA and CDR2 SQIVND (reference sequence).

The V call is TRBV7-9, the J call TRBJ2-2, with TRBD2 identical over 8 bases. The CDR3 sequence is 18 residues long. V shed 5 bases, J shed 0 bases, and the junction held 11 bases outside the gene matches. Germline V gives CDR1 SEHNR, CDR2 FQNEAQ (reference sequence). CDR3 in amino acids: CASSPGESGLANTGELFF. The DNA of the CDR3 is TGTGCCAGCAGCCCAGGAGAGTCGGGACTAGCGAACACCGGGGAGCTGTTTTTT.

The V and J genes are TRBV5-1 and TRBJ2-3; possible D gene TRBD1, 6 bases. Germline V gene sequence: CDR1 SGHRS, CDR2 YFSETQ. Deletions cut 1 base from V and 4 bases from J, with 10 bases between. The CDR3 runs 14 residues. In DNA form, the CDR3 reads TGCGCCAGCAGCTTGAACAGGGATGCAGATACGCAGTATTTT. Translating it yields CASSLNRDADTQYF.

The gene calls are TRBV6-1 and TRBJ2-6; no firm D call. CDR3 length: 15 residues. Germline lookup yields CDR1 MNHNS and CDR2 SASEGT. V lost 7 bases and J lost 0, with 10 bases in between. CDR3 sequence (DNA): TGTGCCAGCAACCTACCCAACTCTGGGGCCAACGTCCTGACTTTC. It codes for CASNLPNSGANVLTF.